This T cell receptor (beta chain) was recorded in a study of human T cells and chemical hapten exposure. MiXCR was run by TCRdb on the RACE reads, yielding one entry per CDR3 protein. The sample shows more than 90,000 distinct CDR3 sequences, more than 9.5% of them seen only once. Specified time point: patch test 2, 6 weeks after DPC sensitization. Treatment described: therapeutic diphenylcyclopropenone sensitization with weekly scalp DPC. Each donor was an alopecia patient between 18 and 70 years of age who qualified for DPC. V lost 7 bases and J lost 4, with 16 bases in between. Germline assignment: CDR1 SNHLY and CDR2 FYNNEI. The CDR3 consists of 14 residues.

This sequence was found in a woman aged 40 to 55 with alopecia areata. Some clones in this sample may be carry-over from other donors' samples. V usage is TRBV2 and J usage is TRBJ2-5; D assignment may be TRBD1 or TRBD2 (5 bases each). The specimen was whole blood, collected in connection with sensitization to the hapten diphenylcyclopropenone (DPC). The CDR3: CASKEDNLLETQYF. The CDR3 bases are TGTGCCAGCAAGGAGGACAATTTGTTAGAGACCCAGTACTTC.